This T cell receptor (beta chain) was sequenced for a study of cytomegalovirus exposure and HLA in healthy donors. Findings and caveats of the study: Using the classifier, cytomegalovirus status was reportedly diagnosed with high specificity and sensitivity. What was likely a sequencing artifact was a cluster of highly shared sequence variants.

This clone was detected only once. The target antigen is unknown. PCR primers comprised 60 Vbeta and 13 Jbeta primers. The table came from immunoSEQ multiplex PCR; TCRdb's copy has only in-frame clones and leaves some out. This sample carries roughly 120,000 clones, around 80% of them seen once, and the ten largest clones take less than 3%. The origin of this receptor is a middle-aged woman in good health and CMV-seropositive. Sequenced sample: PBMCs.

CDR3 sequence reads: CASSFRDRDPEQYF. CDR3 DNA sequence: TGTGCCAGCAGCTTCCGGGACAGGGACCCCGAGCAGTACTTC. This chain links TRBV9 with TRBJ2-7; 9 nucleotides align to TRBD1. The length of the CDR3 is 14 residues. With 4 bases clipped from V and 6 bases from J, the junction kept 8 bases outside the gene matches. CDR1 and CDR2 from the germline V gene are SGDLS and YYNGEE.